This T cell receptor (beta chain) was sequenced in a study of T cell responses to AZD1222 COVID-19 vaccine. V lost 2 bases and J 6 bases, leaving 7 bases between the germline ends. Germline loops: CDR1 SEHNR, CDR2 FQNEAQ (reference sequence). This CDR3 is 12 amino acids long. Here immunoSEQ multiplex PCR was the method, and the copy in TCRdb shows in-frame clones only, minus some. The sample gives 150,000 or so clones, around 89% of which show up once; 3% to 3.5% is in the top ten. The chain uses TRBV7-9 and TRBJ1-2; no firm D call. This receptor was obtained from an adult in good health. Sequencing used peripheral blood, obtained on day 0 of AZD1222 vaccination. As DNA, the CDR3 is TGTGCCAGCAGCTTATACGTAGATGGCTACACCTTC. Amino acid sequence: CASSLYVDGYTF.